The source of this T cell receptor (beta chain) is a study of cytomegalovirus exposure and HLA in healthy donors. Study context: Counted in an early data release were some 81 million unique TCRs from HLA-typed donors.

PCR amplification relied on 60 Vbeta primers (plus 13 Jbeta primers). Produced via immunoSEQ multiplex PCR; TCRdb's table is partial and in-frame only. This sample's table reports 60,000 to 70,000 clones. The study, taken as a whole, reports: HLA alleles were associated with fewer than 20,000 TCR beta sequences in a later analysis at 0.05 false discovery rate. Later, an analysis showed that TCR beta chains associated with HLA were more clonally expanded than others that were equally common.

Remarks on this clone: Its antigen is as yet unknown.

The sequence came from a boy under 18 in good health and CMV-seronegative. Sequencing used PBMCs.

Here the CDR3 DNA reads TGTGCCAGCAGTGCGACAGGGTATGGCTACACCTTC. Amino acid sequence: CASSATGYGYTF. V usage is TRBV6-4 and J usage is TRBJ1-2; TRBD1 matches 7 bases. The germline V gene encodes CDR1 MRHNA and CDR2 SNTAGT. V trimming: 4 bases; J trimming: 5 bases; junction bases outside the gene matches: 1. This CDR3 has 12 amino acids.